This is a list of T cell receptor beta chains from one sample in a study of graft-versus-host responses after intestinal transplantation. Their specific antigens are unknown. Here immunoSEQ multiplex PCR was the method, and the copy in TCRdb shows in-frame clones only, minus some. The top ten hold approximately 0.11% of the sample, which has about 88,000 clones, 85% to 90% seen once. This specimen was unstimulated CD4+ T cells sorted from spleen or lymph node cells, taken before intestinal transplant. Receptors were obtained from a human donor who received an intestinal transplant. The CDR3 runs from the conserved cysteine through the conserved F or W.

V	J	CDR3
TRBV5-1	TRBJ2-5	CASRPSGGGETQYF
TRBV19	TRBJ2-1	CASSRLPGTGANEQFF
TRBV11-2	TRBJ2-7	CASSSGRTSGGAGEQYF
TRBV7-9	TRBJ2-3	CASSPGGLSTDTQYF
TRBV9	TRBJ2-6	CASSPHSSGANVLTF
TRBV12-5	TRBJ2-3	CASGLVLGSGGTDTQYF
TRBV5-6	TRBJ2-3	CASSQATGTDTQYF
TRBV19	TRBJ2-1	CASSGAGASYNEQFF
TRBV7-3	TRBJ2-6	CASSLSGRGPGANVLTF
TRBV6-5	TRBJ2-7	CASSWGGEQYF
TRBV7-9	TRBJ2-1	CASSYGTGPYNEQFF
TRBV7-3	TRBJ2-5	CASSLIFGTDQYF
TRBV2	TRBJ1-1	CASSESLEAFF
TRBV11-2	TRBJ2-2	CASSLQDSTGELFF
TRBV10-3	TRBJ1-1	CAVRAERNTEAFF
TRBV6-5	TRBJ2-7	CASSEALTSNTF
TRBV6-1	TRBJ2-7	CASRRTGGSYEQYF
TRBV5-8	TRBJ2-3	CASSFRGFGRDTQYF
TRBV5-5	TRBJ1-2	CASSLAGGYGYTF
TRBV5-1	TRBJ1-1	CASSPAGETEAFF
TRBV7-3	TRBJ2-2	CASSSTANTGELFF
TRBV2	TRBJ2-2	CASSATGTPRSGELFF
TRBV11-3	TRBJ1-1	CASSLDAGARTEAFF
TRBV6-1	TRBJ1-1	CASPPEGANTEAFF
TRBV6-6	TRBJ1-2	CASSLTGQGDYGYTF
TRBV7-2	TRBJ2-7	CASSLTGGSSYEQYF
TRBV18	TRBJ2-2	CASSPLSGDTGELFF
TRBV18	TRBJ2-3	CASSLDRGRTDTQYF
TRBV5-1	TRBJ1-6	CASSFLAGNSPLHF
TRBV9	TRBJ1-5	CASSNTTGVNQPQHF
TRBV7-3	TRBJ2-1	CASSPGTSGGNEQFF
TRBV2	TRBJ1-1	CAWADHLDTEAFF
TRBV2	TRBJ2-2	CASRGGLAAPGELFF
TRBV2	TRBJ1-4	CASSVQGPNEKLFF
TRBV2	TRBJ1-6	CASSLDRISPLHF
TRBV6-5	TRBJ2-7	CASRNTGFYEQYF
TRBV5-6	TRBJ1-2	CASSLDSQGLGYTF
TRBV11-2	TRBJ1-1	CASSPGWGLNTEAFF
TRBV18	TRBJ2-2	CASSSQGAGDTGELFF
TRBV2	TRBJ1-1	CASVRDRDGWNTEAFF
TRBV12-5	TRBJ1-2	CASAPGTTNYGYTF
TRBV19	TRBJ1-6	CASRDGRFNNSPLHF
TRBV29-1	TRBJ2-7	CGSTGEGPSYEQYF
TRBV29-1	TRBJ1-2	CSVVLRGNPYGYTF
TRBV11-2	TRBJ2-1	CASEQGQGPYNEQFF
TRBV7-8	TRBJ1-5	CASSRIAESNQPQHF
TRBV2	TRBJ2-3	CASFQGPLITDTQYF
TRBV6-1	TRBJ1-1	CASRTEAGRGTEAFF
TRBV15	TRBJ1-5	CATSRETGFSQPQHF
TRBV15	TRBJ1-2	CATSTTTGSQIRYGYTF
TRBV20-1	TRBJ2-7	CSAETGAEQYF
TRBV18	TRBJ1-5	CASSPPGPGSQPQHF
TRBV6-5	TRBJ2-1	CASSYGGKGEQFF
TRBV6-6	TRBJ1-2	CASSTGGPPGYTF
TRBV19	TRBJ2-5	CASSMGSGGAGETQYF
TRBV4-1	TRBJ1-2	CASSQEGLTGVNYGYTF
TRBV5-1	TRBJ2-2	CASSPQGAYTGELFF
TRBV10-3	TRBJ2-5	CATKGGTGGETQYF